This TCR beta chain was sequenced during a study of STAT3 mutations in large granular lymphocyte leukemia. Study-level points and caveats: Every T-cell large granular lymphocyte leukemia patient had at least one immunodominant TCR beta clonotype. Some patients had dominant TCR clones larger than their STAT3 mutant burden. After therapy, about 35% of the 18 patients switched clonotypes, all new clones STAT3 wild type.

On this clone itself: Its target is not known.

CDR1 is MDHEN, CDR2 SYDVKM, per germline. V lost 8 bases, J lost 0 bases, and 14 bases lay in between. This CDR3 is built from 14 residues. Here immunoSEQ multiplex PCR was the method, and the copy in TCRdb shows in-frame clones only, minus some. Here the sample spans around 17,000 clones, around four fifths being singletons. The source of this sequence is a man aged 50 or older with T-cell large granular lymphocyte leukemia. Some clones in this sample may be carry-over from other donors' samples. This rearrangement joins TRBV28 to TRBJ2-7; tentatively, D is TRBD2 (5 bases). Source material: peripheral blood mononuclear cells. The CDR3 region has the DNA TGTGCCAGCCTTTCGGCGGGTTCCTCCTACGAGCAGTACTTC. Protein: CASLSAGSSYEQYF.